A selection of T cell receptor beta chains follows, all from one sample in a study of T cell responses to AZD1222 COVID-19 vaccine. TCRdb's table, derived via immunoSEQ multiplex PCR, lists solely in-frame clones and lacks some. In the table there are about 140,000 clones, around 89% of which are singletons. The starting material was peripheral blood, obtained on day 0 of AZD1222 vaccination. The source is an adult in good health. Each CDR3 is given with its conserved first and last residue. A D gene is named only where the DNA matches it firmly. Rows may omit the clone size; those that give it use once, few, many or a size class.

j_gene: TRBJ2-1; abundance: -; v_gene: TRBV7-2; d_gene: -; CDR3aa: CASSLRFGWLGENEQFF; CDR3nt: TGTGCCAGCAGCTTACGCTTCGGTTGGTTGGGAGAGAATGAGCAGTTCTTC
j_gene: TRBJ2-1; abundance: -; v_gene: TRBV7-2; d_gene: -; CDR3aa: CASSLVGGPAGEQFF; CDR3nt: TGTGCCAGCAGCTTAGTCGGGGGCCCCGCCGGGGAGCAGTTCTTC
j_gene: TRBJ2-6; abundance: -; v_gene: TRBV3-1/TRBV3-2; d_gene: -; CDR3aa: CASRKELTGANVLTF; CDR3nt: TGTGCCAGCCGGAAAGAGCTTACTGGGGCCAACGTCCTGACTTTC
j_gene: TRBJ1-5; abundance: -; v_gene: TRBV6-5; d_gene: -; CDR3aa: CASSLRGGDQPQHF; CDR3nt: TGTGCCAGCAGTCTACGGGGCGGCGATCAGCCCCAGCATTTT
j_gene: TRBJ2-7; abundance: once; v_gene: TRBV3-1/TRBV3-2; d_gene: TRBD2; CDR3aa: CASSQGLAGGQYYEQYF; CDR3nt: TGTGCCAGCAGCCAAGGGTTAGCGGGGGGGCAGTATTACGAGCAGTACTTC
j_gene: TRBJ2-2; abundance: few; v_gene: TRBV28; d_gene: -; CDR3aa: CASSFGGIGELFF; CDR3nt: TGTGCCAGCAGTTTTGGGGGAATCGGGGAGCTGTTTTTT
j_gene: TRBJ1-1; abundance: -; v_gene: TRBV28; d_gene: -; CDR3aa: CASSLRGGTEAFF; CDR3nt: TGTGCCAGCAGTTTACGGGGGGGCACTGAAGCTTTCTTT
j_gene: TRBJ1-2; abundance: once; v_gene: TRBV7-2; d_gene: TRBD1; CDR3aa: CASSTLDRENYGYTF; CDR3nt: TGTGCCAGCAGCACGTTAGACAGGGAGAACTATGGCTACACCTTC
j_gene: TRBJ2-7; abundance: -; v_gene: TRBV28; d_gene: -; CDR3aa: CASSLGLVTRYEQYF; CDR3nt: TGTGCCAGCAGCCTTGGGCTCGTTACCCGCTACGAGCAGTACTTC
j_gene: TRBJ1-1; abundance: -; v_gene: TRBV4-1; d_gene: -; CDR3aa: CASSRERALNTEAFF; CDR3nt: TGCGCCAGCAGCCGAGAGAGGGCATTGAACACTGAAGCTTTCTTT
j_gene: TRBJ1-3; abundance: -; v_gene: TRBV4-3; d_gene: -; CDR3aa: CASSQDEGSGNTIYF; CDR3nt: TGCGCCAGCAGCCAAGATGAGGGGTCTGGAAACACCATATATTTT
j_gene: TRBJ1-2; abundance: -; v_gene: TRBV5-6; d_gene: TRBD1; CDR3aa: CASSLQGGYGYTF; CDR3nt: TGTGCCAGCAGCTTACAGGGGGGCTATGGCTACACCTTC
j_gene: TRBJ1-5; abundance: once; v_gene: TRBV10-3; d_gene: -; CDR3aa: CATSPGGPQPQHF; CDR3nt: TGTGCCACAAGCCCCGGGGGTCCTCAGCCCCAGCATTTT
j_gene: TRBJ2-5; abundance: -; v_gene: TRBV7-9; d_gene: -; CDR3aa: CASSLPPQETQYF; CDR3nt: TGTGCCAGCAGCTTACCGCCCCAAGAGACCCAGTACTTC
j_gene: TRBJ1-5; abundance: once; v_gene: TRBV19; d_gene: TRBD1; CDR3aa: CASSIDLSTGLNQPQHF; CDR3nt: TGTGCCAGTAGTATAGATCTATCGACAGGGCTCAATCAGCCCCAGCATTTT
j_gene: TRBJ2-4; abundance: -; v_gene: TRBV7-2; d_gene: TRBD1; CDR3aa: CASSLMGQGVQNIQYF; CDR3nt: TGTGCCAGCAGCTTAATGGGACAGGGGGTCCAAAACATTCAGTACTTC
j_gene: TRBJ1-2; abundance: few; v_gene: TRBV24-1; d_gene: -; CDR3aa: CATSDSRGTYPYGYTF; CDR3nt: TGTGCCACCAGTGATTCGCGGGGTACCTATCCTTATGGCTACACCTTC
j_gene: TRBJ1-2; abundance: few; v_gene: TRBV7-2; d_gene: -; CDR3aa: CASSLVFTGWAEANYGYTF; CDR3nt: TGTGCCAGCAGCTTAGTCTTTACGGGTTGGGCTGAAGCTAACTATGGCTACACCTTC
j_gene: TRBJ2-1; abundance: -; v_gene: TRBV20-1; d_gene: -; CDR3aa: CSASMGVVYNEQFF; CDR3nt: TGCAGTGCTAGTATGGGGGTGGTGTACAATGAGCAGTTCTTC
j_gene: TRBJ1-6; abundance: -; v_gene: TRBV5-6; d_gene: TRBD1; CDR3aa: CASSWGTGRTPLHF; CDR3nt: TGTGCCAGCAGCTGGGGGACAGGGAGGACACCCCTCCACTTT
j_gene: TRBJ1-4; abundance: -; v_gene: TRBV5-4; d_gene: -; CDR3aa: CASSWGLVGKLFF; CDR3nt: TGTGCCAGCAGTTGGGGCTTAGTAGGGAAACTGTTTTTT
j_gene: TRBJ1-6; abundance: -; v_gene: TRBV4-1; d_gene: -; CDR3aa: CASSRENSPLHF; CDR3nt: TGCGCCAGCAGCCGCGAAAATTCACCCCTCCACTTT